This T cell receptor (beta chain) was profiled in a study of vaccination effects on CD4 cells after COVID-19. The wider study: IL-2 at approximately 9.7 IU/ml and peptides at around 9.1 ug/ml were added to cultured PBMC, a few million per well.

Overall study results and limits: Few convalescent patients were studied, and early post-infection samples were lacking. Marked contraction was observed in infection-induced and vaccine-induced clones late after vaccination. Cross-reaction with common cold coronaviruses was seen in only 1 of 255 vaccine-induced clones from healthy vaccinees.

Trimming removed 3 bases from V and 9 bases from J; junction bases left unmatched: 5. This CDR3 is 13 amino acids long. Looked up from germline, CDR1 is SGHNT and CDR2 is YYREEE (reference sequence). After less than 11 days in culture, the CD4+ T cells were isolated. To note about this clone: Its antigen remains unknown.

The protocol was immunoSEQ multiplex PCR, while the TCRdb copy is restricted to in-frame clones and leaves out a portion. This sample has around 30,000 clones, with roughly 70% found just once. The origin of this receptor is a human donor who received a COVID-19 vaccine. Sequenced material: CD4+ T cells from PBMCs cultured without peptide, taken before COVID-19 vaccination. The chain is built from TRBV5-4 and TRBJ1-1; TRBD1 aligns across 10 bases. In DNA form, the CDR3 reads TGTGCCAGCAGCTCGACAGGGGGCCGGAAAGCTTTCTTT. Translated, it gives CASSSTGGRKAFF.